This TCR beta chain was sequenced in a study of blood T cell repertoires in COVID-19. About the study: The analysed material was cDNA or gDNA that came from T cells, B-cell-depleted T cells, or PBMCs.

CDR1 LNHNV and CDR2 YYDKDF come from the germline V gene (reference sequence). The CDR3 covers 14 residues. V was shortened by 1 base and J by 0 bases, with 3 bases between the two germline ends. Study processing details: Estimation of nucleated cell counts was performed using reference gene primer amplification. The repertoire was sequenced with immunoSEQ multiplex PCR; TCRdb's copy has only in-frame clones and lacks some. D and trimming come from the DNA, and the V and J calls and clone size come from that table. The sample lists approximately 300,000 clones; roughly 90% were seen once. Participants spanned ages roughly 18 to 90 years and resided in roughly 22 US areas.

This TCR came from a woman aged 18-29 years with acute COVID-19. This sequence joins TRBV15 and TRBJ1-4; no reliable D call. Sequenced material: PBMCs or T cells enriched from blood (not recorded which). The CDR3: CATSRVATNEKLFF. CDR3 nucleotides: TGTGCCACCAGCAGAGTAGCAACTAATGAAAAACTGTTTTTT.